This TCR beta chain was obtained from a study of vaccination effects on CD4 cells after COVID-19. Across the whole study: A couple of convalescent patients were sampled 16 days and one week before vaccination.

Notes on this clone: The antigen remains undetermined.

Before sequencing, viral peptide pools were used by the ViraFEST assay to expand antigen-specific CD4+ T cells. Cultured cells yielded isolated CD4+ T cells after less than 11 days. From March to December 2020, the person had a SARS-CoV-2 infection that was confirmed by PCR. The table came from immunoSEQ multiplex PCR; TCRdb's copy has only in-frame clones and leaves some out. Of fewer than 35,000 clones in the sample, approximately 78% were seen once. Germline V lookup: CDR1 SGHNT, CDR2 YENEEA. The ends lost 5 bases at V and 1 base at J; junction bases unmatched: 3. CDR3 length: 15 amino acids. The source of this sequence is a human donor who had a prior SARS-CoV-2 infection. The starting material was CD4+ T cells from PBMCs cultured with a peptide pool, obtained before COVID-19 vaccination. The rearrangement links TRBV11-3 to TRBJ2-3, with 10 bases aligning to TRBD2. The CDR3 reads CASSPGLAGTDTQYF. CDR3 DNA: TGTGCCAGCAGCCCTGGACTAGCGGGCACAGATACGCAGTATTTT.